The 25 T cell receptor beta chains below come from one sample, sequenced in a study of blood T cell repertoires in COVID-19. Clones were sequenced by immunoSEQ multiplex PCR, and TCRdb holds only the in-frame ones, with some missing. The sample carries more than 150,000 clones, around 80% recorded once. The sample taken for sequencing was peripheral blood. The source is a woman aged 55-75 years with acute or convalescent COVID-19.

The chain couples TRBV7-2 to TRBJ1-2, with 7 positions matching TRBD1. CDR3 length: 13 amino acids. V shed 3 bases, J shed 8 bases, and the junction held 6 bases outside the gene matches. Germline V gives CDR1 SGHTA, CDR2 FQGNSA. This CDR3 is CASSLGRGRGYTF. The DNA of the CDR3 is TGTGCCAGCAGCTTGGGTAGGGGGCGCGGCTACACCTTC.

The V and J genes are TRBV4-1 and TRBJ1-3; D not certain. The germline V gene encodes CDR1 MGHRA and CDR2 YSYEKL. This CDR3 region has 14 residues. Trimming removed 0 bases from V and 0 bases from J, with 3 bases in between. The CDR3 loop is CASSQDHSGNTIYF. The CDR3, as DNA: TGCGCCAGCAGCCAAGATCACTCTGGAAACACCATATATTTT.

This clone was counted between two and nine times. The CDR3 nucleotides read TGTGCCAGCAGTGGACTAGACGAGACCCAGTACTTC. This codes for CASSGLDETQYF. The chain carries TRBV2 and TRBJ2-5, with TRBD2 as a possible D gene (6 bases). Trimming pared 4 bases from V and 5 bases from J, leaving 8 bases between. Germline CDR1 is SNHLY and CDR2 is FYNNEI. The CDR3 runs 12 residues.

The rearrangement uses TRBV11-2 and TRBJ1-6; TRBD1 aligns across 9 bases. From germline, CDR1 is SGHAT and CDR2 FQNNGV. This CDR3 has 16 amino acids. With V trimmed by 3 bases and J by 5 bases, 5 bases remained unmatched. The CDR3 here is CASSLQGQGNNSPLHF. CDR3 sequence (DNA): TGTGCCAGCAGCTTGCAGGGACAGGGAAATAATTCACCCCTCCACTTT.

CDR3 amino acids: CASRQGPYEQYF. CDR3 in DNA: TGTGCCAGCCGACAGGGGCCCTACGAGCAGTACTTC. The rearrangement links TRBV28 to TRBJ2-7; TRBD1 aligns across 8 bases. V trimming: 8 bases; J trimming: 2 bases; junction bases outside the gene matches: 2. Germline assignment: CDR1 MDHEN and CDR2 SYDVKM. CDR3 length: 12 amino acids.

J is TRBJ1-5 and V is TRBV12-3 or TRBV12-4, with 8 bases lining up with TRBD1. Losses at the gene ends were 5 bases for V and 5 bases for J; bases not matched to a gene: 2. The CDR3 is 13 amino acids. The CDR3 nucleotides read TGTGCCAGCAGTGAGGACAGGGATCAGCCCCAGCATTTT. It encodes CASSEDRDQPQHF.

The chain has TRBV11-2 and TRBJ1-6; D unresolved. The CDR3 runs to 15 residues. V gave up 10 bases and J gave up 5 bases, with 18 bases separating them. Per germline, CDR1 SGHAT and CDR2 FQNNGV. CDR3 nucleotide sequence: TGTGCCATCCCCGGGATCGCCCCGGATAATTCACCCCTCCACTTT. This codes for CAIPGIAPDNSPLHF.

The chain has TRBV6-5 and TRBJ2-7; perhaps TRBD1 as D (5 bases). The ends were cut back, 6 bases at V and 6 bases at J, with 18 bases in the middle. This CDR3 spans 14 amino acids. CDR1 is MNHEY, CDR2 SVGAGI, per germline. CDR3 sequence: CASSNNGQVGEQYF. The CDR3 DNA is TGTGCCAGCAGCAATAACGGACAAGTTGGCGAGCAGTACTTC.

This clone was detected only once. This chain connects TRBV19 to TRBJ2-1; 8 bases line up with TRBD2. This CDR3 contains 15 residues. Per the germline V gene, CDR1 is LNHDA and CDR2 is SQIVND (reference sequence). V was clipped by 5 bases and J by 6 bases; unmatched bases: 9. The CDR3 DNA follows: TGTGCCAGTAGTCGGGGGGGGAACCGCGGCAATGAGCAGTTCTTC. As protein: CASSRGGNRGNEQFF.

V and J are TRBV5-1 and TRBJ1-2, with 7 bases matching TRBD1. Germline V gives CDR1 SGHRS, CDR2 YFSETQ. The V and J ends lost 6 bases and 5 bases, in that order; junction bases with no gene match: 10. This CDR3 has 14 amino acids. The DNA for the CDR3 is TGCGCCAGCACAACAGGGGACAGAGAGTATGGCTACACCTTC. Protein product: CASTTGDREYGYTF. The full variable domain, with the rest looked up from reference TRBV5-1 and TRBJ1-2, is KAGVTQTPRYLIKTRGQQVTLSCSPISGHRSVSWYQQTPGQGLQFLFEYFSETQRNKGNFPGRFSGRQFSNSRSEMNVSTLELGDSALYLCASTTGDREYGYTFGSGTRLTVV.

The chain employs TRBV6-5 and TRBJ2-5; 7 bases match TRBD2. CDR1 MNHEY and CDR2 SVGAGI come from the germline V gene. This CDR3 is built from 14 residues. Unmatched junction bases numbered 13, after V lost 8 bases and J lost 7 bases. The CDR3 DNA follows: TGTGCCAGCTCGCCCCCTGGGGGGGGTGGGACCCAGTACTTC. Amino acids: CASSPPGGGGTQYF.

This chain joins TRBV11-2 and TRBJ1-5; D not certain. This CDR3 region has 14 residues. V was pared by 0 bases and J by 5 bases, with 8 bases between. CDR1 is SGHAT, CDR2 FQNNGV, per germline. The CDR3 region is CASSLDRIYQPQHF. CDR3 in DNA: TGTGCCAGCAGCTTAGACAGGATCTATCAGCCCCAGCATTTT. Based on the CDR3 plus reference TRBV11-2 and TRBJ1-5, the full variable domain is EAGVAQSPRYKIIEKRQSVAFWCNPISGHATLYWYQQILGQGPKLLIQFQNNGVVDDSQLPKDRFSAERLKGVDSTLKIQPAKLEDSAVYLCASSLDRIYQPQHFGDGTRLSIL.

The chain carries TRBV5-8 and TRBJ2-3; the D gene is possibly TRBD1 (6 bases). Germline assignment: CDR1 SGHTS and CDR2 YDEGEE. Trimming removed 4 bases at V and 6 bases at J, with 21 bases between. The CDR3 sequence is 16 residues long. CDR3 nucleotides: TGTGCCAGCAGCCCAGGGACAAAAAAGACCCACGATACGCAGTATTTT. Translated, it gives CASSPGTKKTHDTQYF. The full variable domain, in which reference TRBV5-8 and TRBJ2-3 provide the parts outside the CDR3, is EAGVTQSPTHLIKTRGQQATLRCSPISGHTSVYWYQQALGLGLQFLLWYDEGEERNRGNFPPRFSGRQFPNYSSELNVNALELEDSALYLCASSPGTKKTHDTQYFGPGTRLTVL.

V and J are TRBV19 and TRBJ1-1; TRBD1 is a possible D gene (5 bases). The CDR3 is 15 amino acids. Trimming removed 8 bases at V and 1 base at J, with 17 bases between. Germline assignment: CDR1 LNHDA and CDR2 SQIVND (reference sequence). The CDR3 region has the DNA TGTGCCAGTCGCCCGGGGGGGAGGGGGAACACTGAAGCTTTCTTT. Amino acid sequence: CASRPGGRGNTEAFF.

The chain joins TRBV28 to TRBJ2-7; 8 bases are shared with TRBD2. Trimming at V came to 6 bases and at J to 3 bases, leaving 13 bases not matched to a gene. CDR1 is MDHEN, CDR2 SYDVKM, per germline. The CDR3 has 16 residues. The CDR3 region has the DNA TGTGCCAGCAGCCCGGGGGGGGCCGACGGCTTCTACGAGCAGTACTTC. Amino acids: CASSPGGADGFYEQYF.

V usage is TRBV5-1 and J usage is TRBJ2-5, with 11 bases matching TRBD2. Germline values: CDR1 SGHRS, CDR2 YFSETQ. This CDR3 spans 15 amino acids. V trimming: 0 bases; J trimming: 4 bases; junction bases outside the gene matches: 2. The CDR3: CASSLGTSGRETQYF. In DNA, the CDR3 is TGCGCCAGCAGCTTGGGGACTAGCGGGCGAGAGACCCAGTACTTC.

J is TRBJ1-2 and V is TRBV7-9, with 11 bases aligning to TRBD1. Germline CDR1 reads SEHNR; CDR2 reads FQNEAQ (reference sequence). The junction had 11 bases not matched to a gene; V was cut back by 4 bases and J by 7 bases. CDR3 length: 16 amino acids. The CDR3 DNA sequence: TGTGCCAGCAGCTCGAGCTCCCGGGACAGGGGGTTTGGCTACACCTTC. Its protein product is CASSSSSRDRGFGYTF. Looking up the rest from reference TRBV7-9 and TRBJ1-2 gives the full variable domain: DTGVSQNPRHKITKRGQNVTFRCDPISEHNRLYWYRQTLGQGPEFLTYFQNEAQLEKSRLLSDRFSAERPKGSFSTLEIQRTEQGDSAMYLCASSSSSRDRGFGYTFGSGTRLTVV.

The chain joins TRBV30 to TRBJ2-4; TRBD2 aligns across 11 bases. Germline CDR1 and CDR2: GTSNPN and SVGIG (reference sequence). The CDR3 covers 15 residues. After removal of 6 bases from V and 1 base from J, the junction contained 5 bases not matched to a gene. CDR3 sequence reads: CACLSGGAAKNIQYF. The CDR3 nucleotides are TGTGCCTGCCTTAGCGGGGGGGCGGCCAAAAACATTCAGTACTTC.

This clone was counted between two and nine times. The chain employs TRBV7-2 and TRBJ1-2, with D hard to call. CDR3 length: 12 residues. CDR1 and CDR2 from the germline V gene are SGHTA and FQGNSA. The V end lost 1 base, the J end lost 8 bases, and 8 bases lay between the germline ends. The CDR3 loop reads CASSLGGGGYTF. The CDR3, as DNA: TGTGCCAGCAGCTTAGGAGGCGGCGGCTACACCTTC.

This chain connects TRBV7-4 to TRBJ1-5; D might be TRBD1 (5 bases). CDR3 length equals 17 residues. Germline CDR1 and CDR2: SGHVT and SQSDAQ. Deletions cut 2 bases from V and 2 bases from J, with 16 bases between. CDR3 nucleotides: TGTGCCAGCAGCTTAAGGGCAGGGCTTAGGGGCAATCAGCCCCAGCATTTT. The encoded protein is CASSLRAGLRGNQPQHF. Filled out from reference TRBV7-4 and TRBJ1-5, the complete variable domain reads GAGVSQSPRYKVAKRGRDVALRCDSISGHVTLYWYRQTLGQGSEVLTYSQSDAQRDKSGRPSGRFSAERPERSVSTLKIQRTEQGDSAVYLCASSLRAGLRGNQPQHFGDGTRLSIL.

The sample holds a few counts of this clone. The V and J genes are TRBV5-1 and TRBJ1-6; D is unclear. Trimming removed 0 bases at V and 9 bases at J, with 7 bases between. Germline-derived CDR1 and CDR2 are SGHRS and YFSETQ. CDR3 size: 13 residues. The CDR3 is CASSLDQVSPLHF. The CDR3 bases are TGCGCCAGCAGCTTGGATCAGGTTTCACCCCTCCACTTT. Full variable domain (remainder filled in from reference TRBV5-1 and TRBJ1-6): KAGVTQTPRYLIKTRGQQVTLSCSPISGHRSVSWYQQTPGQGLQFLFEYFSETQRNKGNFPGRFSGRQFSNSRSEMNVSTLELGDSALYLCASSLDQVSPLHFGNGTRLTVT.

This clone was seen more than once but under ten times. This chain links TRBV6-2 or TRBV6-3 with TRBJ2-1; D might be TRBD2 (5 bases). V shed 2 bases and J shed 0 bases, with 14 bases lying between them. Germline CDR1 and CDR2: MNHEY and SVGEGT. The CDR3 spans 17 residues. Here the CDR3 reads CASSYDEAVSSYNEQFF. The CDR3 DNA sequence: TGTGCCAGCAGTTACGATGAAGCGGTAAGCTCCTACAATGAGCAGTTCTTC.

This chain connects TRBV28 to TRBJ2-3, with TRBD1 matching 7 bases. The CDR3 extends over 11 amino acids. V lost 10 bases, J lost 4 bases, and 2 bases stayed unmatched. Germline V lookup: CDR1 MDHEN, CDR2 SYDVKM. CDR3 in amino acids: CAIDRADTQYF. CDR3 DNA: TGTGCCATAGACAGGGCAGATACGCAGTATTTT.

V and J are TRBV19 and TRBJ1-2; D might be TRBD1 (5 bases). Trimming left V 5 bases short and J 7 bases short, with 14 bases between. The germline V gene encodes CDR1 LNHDA and CDR2 SQIVND (reference sequence). The CDR3 is 13 amino acids. In DNA, the CDR3 is TGTGCCAGTAGTGGCGGGGGTACGGCTGGCTACACCTTC. Translated, it gives CASSGGGTAGYTF.

The chain carries TRBV19 and TRBJ2-1, with TRBD1 identical over 8 bases. V lost 7 bases to trimming and J lost 2 bases; unmatched junction nucleotides: 7. This CDR3 region has 15 residues. Germline V gene lookup returns CDR1 LNHDA and CDR2 SQIVND (reference sequence). The CDR3 region has the DNA TGTGCCAGTATCCCCGGGACAGGACCCTACAATGAGCAGTTCTTC. Translation: CASIPGTGPYNEQFF.